One and the same sample provided the 24 T cell receptor beta chains below, sequenced in a study of cytomegalovirus exposure and HLA in healthy donors. The PCR made use of 60 Vbeta and 13 Jbeta primers. Using immunoSEQ multiplex PCR, the repertoire was profiled, and TCRdb retains in-frame clones only, with some absent. The table records 110,000 to 150,000 clones, about two thirds of them present only once. The sequencing input was PBMCs. Receptors were obtained from a woman in her fifties or sixties in good health and CMV-seropositive.

For the CDR3, the DNA is TGTGCCAGCTCACCATTAGCGGGAACCAACTACGAGCAGTACTTC. Its translation is CASSPLAGTNYEQYF. The chain carries TRBV18 and TRBJ2-7, with 8 bases lining up with TRBD2. The CDR3 contains 15 residues. Germline V gene lookup returns CDR1 KGHSH and CDR2 LQKENI. The J segment lost 3 bases and the V segment lost 2 bases, leaving 6 bases of the junction unmatched.

The V call is TRBV5-1, the J call TRBJ2-7; TRBD2 agrees at 7 bases. The CDR3 covers 11 residues. CDR1 SGHRS and CDR2 YFSETQ come from the germline V gene. Trimming at V came to 2 bases and at J to 7 bases, leaving 0 bases not matched to a gene. The CDR3: CASSLAGEQYF. The DNA for the CDR3 is TGCGCCAGCAGCTTAGCGGGGGAGCAGTACTTC.

In its sample, this clone was seen once. The V call is TRBV25-1, the J call TRBJ1-1; 8 nucleotides align to TRBD1. Germline V gene data show CDR1 as MGHDK and CDR2 as SYGVNS. After removal of 5 bases from V and 7 bases from J, the junction contained 9 bases not matched to a gene. The length of the CDR3 is 14 residues. CDR3 protein: CASSRRTGNVEAFF. The CDR3 DNA reads as TGTGCCAGCAGTCGAAGGACAGGGAATGTTGAAGCTTTCTTT.

This sequence joins TRBV4-1 and TRBJ1-2, with 7 bases that match TRBD1. The CDR3 covers 16 residues. In germline, CDR1 is MGHRA, CDR2 YSYEKL. The trim removed 5 bases at V and 2 bases at J, leaving 11 bases unmatched. CDR3 sequence reads: CASSTGRDSVNYGYTF. CDR3 nucleotides: TGCGCCAGCAGCACCGGGCGGGACAGCGTCAACTATGGCTACACCTTC.

The rearrangement joins TRBV28 to TRBJ2-7; TRBD1 matches 8 bases. This CDR3 spans 14 amino acids. Germline assignment: CDR1 MDHEN and CDR2 SYDVKM. The V and J ends lost 7 bases and 2 bases, in that order; junction bases with no gene match: 7. The CDR3 nucleotides are TGTGCCAGCACCTCGAACAGGGGGACCTACGAGCAGTACTTC. It is translated as CASTSNRGTYEQYF.

The gene calls are TRBV5-1 and TRBJ1-1; tentatively, D is TRBD1 (6 bases). The CDR3 sequence is 14 residues long. V was clipped by 4 bases and J by 6 bases, with 16 bases between them. In germline, CDR1 is SGHRS, CDR2 YFSETQ. The CDR3 coding sequence is TGCGCCAGCAGCCCGCCGGGACAAATCTCTGAAGCTTTCTTT. Amino acid sequence: CASSPPGQISEAFF.

The CDR3 reads CASSPLAEARNEQFF. The DNA for the CDR3 is TGTGCCAGCAGTCCTCTAGCGGAGGCGCGGAATGAGCAGTTCTTC. The chain employs TRBV6-6 and TRBJ2-1, with 7 bases lining up with TRBD2. This CDR3 region has 15 residues. Trimming took 5 bases from V and 7 from J; bases not matched to a gene: 11. The germline V gene encodes CDR1 MNHNY and CDR2 SVGAGI (reference sequence).

CDR3 region: CASSEAPGGGQPQHF. The CDR3, as DNA: TGTGCCAGCAGTGAAGCGCCAGGGGGCGGTCAGCCCCAGCATTTT. The V and J genes are TRBV2 and TRBJ1-5, with TRBD1 matching 8 bases. This CDR3 has 15 amino acids. CDR1 SNHLY and CDR2 FYNNEI come from the germline V gene. V lost 0 bases to trimming and J lost 6 bases; unmatched junction nucleotides: 4. Using reference TRBV2 and TRBJ1-5 for the parts outside the CDR3, the full variable domain is EPEVTQTPSHQVTQMGQEVILRCVPISNHLYFYWYRQILGQKVEFLVSFYNNEISEKSEIFDDQFSVERPDGSNFTLKIRSTKLEDSAMYFCASSEAPGGGQPQHFGDGTRLSIL.

This clone was counted a few times. The chain is built from TRBV6-1 and TRBJ2-3; no reliable D call. Germline lookup yields CDR1 MNHNS and CDR2 SASEGT. CDR3 length: 14 residues. V lost 0 bases, J lost 6 bases, and 10 bases lay in between. CDR3 sequence reads: CASSEARLRDTQYF. The CDR3 nucleotides are TGTGCCAGCAGTGAAGCAAGGCTGCGGGATACGCAGTATTTT.

The CDR3 spells CASSSRQGDETQYF. The CDR3 coding sequence is TGTGCCAGCAGTTCTAGACAGGGAGACGAGACCCAGTACTTC. This chain joins TRBV11-2 and TRBJ2-5; 7 nucleotides line up with TRBD1. CDR1 and CDR2 (germline): SGHAT, FQNNGV. The CDR3 is made up of 14 amino acids. The J segment lost 5 bases and the V segment lost 6 bases, leaving 9 bases of the junction unmatched.

The chain couples TRBV7-2 to TRBJ2-7, with 7 positions matching TRBD2. The ends lost 5 bases at V and 2 bases at J; junction bases unmatched: 9. This CDR3 spans 15 amino acids. CDR1 SGHTA and CDR2 FQGNSA come from the germline V gene. The CDR3 reads CASSLLAVLTYEQYF. DNA for the CDR3: TGTGCCAGCAGCCTCCTAGCGGTTCTTACCTACGAGCAGTACTTC.

DNA for the CDR3: TGTGCCAGCAGCGTAGGTGGAGGACTAGCGGGAGTCGGACTTAGCACAGATACGCAGTATTTT. Amino acids: CASSVGGGLAGVGLSTDTQYF. V usage is TRBV9 and J usage is TRBJ2-3; 13 nucleotides match TRBD2. CDR1 SGDLS and CDR2 YYNGEE come from the germline V gene. The V segment lost 0 bases and the J segment 0 bases; nucleotides outside the gene matches: 13. The CDR3 has 21 amino acids.

The V call is TRBV15, the J call TRBJ2-1, with TRBD2 matching over 10 bases. Germline V gene lookup returns CDR1 LNHNV and CDR2 YYDKDF (reference sequence). The trim removed 7 bases at V and 9 bases at J, leaving 9 bases unmatched. The CDR3 covers 14 residues. The CDR3 loop reads CATNPSGSVGEQFF. The CDR3 DNA follows: TGTGCCACCAATCCTAGCGGGAGTGTTGGTGAGCAGTTCTTC. Full variable domain (rest looked up from reference TRBV15 and TRBJ2-1): DAMVIQNPRYQVTQFGKPVTLSCSQTLNHNVMYWYQQKSSQAPKLLFHYYDKDFNNEADTPDNFQSRRPNTSFCFLDIRSPGLGDTAMYLCATNPSGSVGEQFFGPGTRLTVL.

This clone has a count of ten or more. This chain uses TRBV11-2 with TRBJ1-2; maybe TRBD1 (5 bases). This CDR3 spans 12 amino acids. CDR1 and CDR2 from the germline V gene are SGHAT and FQNNGV. The ends were cut back, 5 bases at V and 5 bases at J, with 9 bases in the middle. The DNA for the CDR3 is TGTGCCAGCAGCCTGGACAAATATGGCTACACCTTC. It translates to CASSLDKYGYTF.

This clone came up a few times. The chain couples TRBV6-4 to TRBJ1-1; 10 bases align to TRBD1. The germline CDR1 and CDR2 sequences are MRHNA and SNTAGT. The CDR3 consists of 16 residues. Trimming removed 6 bases from V and 0 bases from J; junction bases left unmatched: 7. The DNA for the CDR3 is TGTGCCAGCAGGGGACAGGGGAGTGAGTTGAACACTGAAGCTTTCTTT. Its protein is CASRGQGSELNTEAFF.

The chain uses TRBV28 and TRBJ1-1; D is uncertain. Trimming removed 7 bases at V and 0 bases at J, with 9 bases between. The CDR3 has 13 amino acids. Germline values: CDR1 MDHEN, CDR2 SYDVKM. CDR3 nucleotides: TGTGCCAGCATAAGCGGCATGAACACTGAAGCTTTCTTT. Amino acids: CASISGMNTEAFF.

The chain combines TRBV27 with TRBJ2-1, with 9 bases matching TRBD2. V shed 4 bases and J 7 bases; nucleotides not matched to a gene: 8. Germline V lookup: CDR1 MNHEY, CDR2 SMNVEV (reference sequence). This CDR3 is 15 amino acids long. In nucleotides, the CDR3 is TGTGCCAGCAGTTCAGGGACTAGCTGGGATAATGAGCAGTTCTTC. As protein: CASSSGTSWDNEQFF.

CDR3 nucleotide sequence: TGTGCCAGCAGCTCACCGGGACAGGGTGCCCCTAGGGACACTGAAGCTTTCTTT. Translated, it gives CASSSPGQGAPRDTEAFF. The genes are TRBV5-4 and TRBJ1-1, with TRBD1 identical over 9 bases. Germline loops: CDR1 SGHNT, CDR2 YYREEE (reference sequence). There are 18 residues in the CDR3. The V segment lost 3 bases and the J segment 3 bases; nucleotides outside the gene matches: 15.

This chain joins TRBV4-1 and TRBJ1-2; D unresolved. Germline CDR1 reads MGHRA; CDR2 reads YSYEKL. This CDR3 region has 13 residues. The V end lost 4 bases, the J end lost 5 bases, and 11 bases lay between the germline ends. In nucleotides, the CDR3 is TGCGCCAGCAGCCCGTTCGGGTCTTATGGCTACACCTTC. As protein: CASSPFGSYGYTF.

The chain joins TRBV19 to TRBJ2-3, with 9 bases fitting TRBD1. The CDR3 loop spans 16 amino acids. The V segment lost 3 bases and the J segment 4 bases; nucleotides outside the gene matches: 8. Germline V gives CDR1 LNHDA, CDR2 SQIVND (reference sequence). The CDR3 coding sequence is TGTGCCAGTAGTATTCTTGGGACAGGGTCCCCAGATACGCAGTATTTT. The encoded protein is CASSILGTGSPDTQYF.

The chain is built from TRBV5-6 and TRBJ2-1; 12 nucleotides match TRBD2. The CDR3 is 17 residues long. Looked up from germline, CDR1 is SGHDT and CDR2 is YYEEEE. The ends lost 2 bases at V and 8 bases at J; junction bases unmatched: 11. CDR3 coding DNA: TGTGCCAGCAGCTTAGCTAGCGGGAGGGCCGGGTTGCATGAGCAGTTCTTC. Translating it yields CASSLASGRAGLHEQFF.

The genes are TRBV2 and TRBJ2-7, with TRBD1 matching over 9 bases. The CDR3 sequence is 14 residues long. Trimming cost V 6 bases and J 0 bases; bases outside gene matches: 3. In germline, CDR1 is SNHLY, CDR2 FYNNEI. This CDR3 is CASREDRGSYEQYF. DNA for the CDR3: TGTGCCAGCAGAGAGGACAGGGGCTCCTACGAGCAGTACTTC.

The CDR3: CASKIPWDTTDTQYF. In DNA, the CDR3 is TGTGCCAGCAAAATTCCATGGGACACCACAGATACGCAGTATTTT. The rearrangement uses TRBV28 and TRBJ2-3, with D maybe TRBD1 (6 bases). CDR3 length: 15 residues. V gave up 7 bases and J gave up 2 bases, with 16 bases separating them. The germline V gene encodes CDR1 MDHEN and CDR2 SYDVKM.

This clone was seen only a few times. This chain links TRBV12-5 with TRBJ2-2; D remains ambiguous. V was shortened by 4 bases and J by 4 bases, with 4 bases between the two germline ends. CDR1 LGHNT and CDR2 FRNRAP come from the germline V gene. The CDR3 covers 12 residues. The CDR3 bases are TGTGCTAGTGGTTCGGGCACCGGGGAGCTGTTTTTT. Translation: CASGSGTGELFF.